This is a list of T cell receptor beta chains from one sample in a study of tissue T cells after allogeneic stem cell transplantation. TCRdb's table, derived via immunoSEQ multiplex PCR, lists solely in-frame clones and lacks some. Here the sample spans roughly 6,000 clones, around 60% being singletons. The specimen comprised duodenum tissue, sampled at autopsy. These receptor sequences come from a woman between 18 and 49 years old with breast cancer. The conserved cysteine and the conserved F or W are not part of the CDR3 here. A row's size may be missing; if present it is once, few, many or a size class.

v_call,j_call,clone_size,cdr3_aa
TRBV6-2/TRBV6-3,TRBJ1-1,NA,ASSYSGQDTEAF
TRBV28,TRBJ2-7,NA,ASATAGGALYEQY
TRBV6-6,TRBJ2-7,NA,ASSYVGGSYEQY
TRBV3-1/TRBV3-2,TRBJ1-1,NA,ASSRPMNTEAF
TRBV18,TRBJ2-3,few,ASSPLAGSTDTQY
TRBV5-6,TRBJ1-1,NA,ASSLRVWAGMNTEAF
TRBV15,TRBJ2-5,NA,ATTADRGETQY
TRBV7-8,TRBJ1-1,NA,ASSWDRGAEAF
TRBV4-2,TRBJ2-3,NA,ASSQAGYASTDTQY
TRBV5-8,TRBJ2-1,few,ASNFGLAGGDEQF
TRBV13,TRBJ2-5,NA,ASSSGAGWETQY
TRBV6-1,TRBJ1-5,NA,ASSGLGQGEVPPQH
TRBV6-2/TRBV6-3,TRBJ2-1,NA,ASSYSGEPANEQF
TRBV6-6,TRBJ2-2,NA,ASRGPGQYTGELF
TRBV7-2,TRBJ2-3,once,ASSPPSMPDTQY
TRBV6-6,TRBJ1-1,NA,ASSYSTGENTEAF
TRBV27,TRBJ2-3,few,ASSPWTGVTDTQY
TRBV2,TRBJ2-3,NA,ASSERSGGTDTQY
TRBV9,TRBJ2-2,few,ASSPQWGLGTGELF
TRBV6-1,TRBJ2-7,NA,ASSDVSGTETYEQY
TRBV3-1/TRBV3-2,TRBJ1-4,NA,ASSQDRGVSEKLF
TRBV5-6,TRBJ1-2,NA,ASSLRDSGGYT
TRBV6-5,TRBJ2-7,medium-sized,ASSYVGTGGYEQY
TRBV19,TRBJ1-2,NA,ASSLGGGYGYT
TRBV15,TRBJ1-5,few,ATSRDRGGGGNQPQH
TRBV6-5,TRBJ2-2,NA,ASRGLGELF
TRBV7-3,TRBJ1-6,few,ASSPGTGRTLH
TRBV6-5,TRBJ1-5,NA,ASRPGGQPQH
TRBV15,TRBJ2-1,NA,ATSRDRTSGGSYNEQF
TRBV7-2,TRBJ1-1,NA,ASSLVGNTEAF
TRBV18,TRBJ2-7,NA,ASSLQGPGELEQY
TRBV4-2,TRBJ1-2,few,ASSLIGTGYGYT
TRBV14,TRBJ1-5,NA,ASSQDLWGQPQH
TRBV3-1/TRBV3-2,TRBJ1-5,NA,ASSPTPTGVSNQPQH
TRBV19,TRBJ1-3,NA,ASSISTAGNTIY
TRBV18,TRBJ2-2,NA,ASSPLLRGGELF
TRBV11-2,TRBJ2-7,NA,ASSPLAGEYEQY
TRBV4-3,TRBJ2-2,NA,ASSHAAGRESGELF
TRBV7-2,TRBJ2-3,NA,ASSSSGDPADTQY
TRBV5-4,TRBJ2-5,NA,ASTLMMTGLEETQY
TRBV9,TRBJ2-3,NA,ASNRGGREPTDTQY
TRBV11-3,TRBJ2-1,NA,ASSIVQATYNEQF
TRBV6-4,TRBJ2-6,NA,ASSEIGPGSGANVLT
TRBV4-2,TRBJ2-7,few,ASSRLGGGMSSYEQY
TRBV7-2,TRBJ2-3,NA,ASSPRTGGTDTQY
TRBV4-2,TRBJ2-7,large,ASSQAGFVLYEQY
TRBV6-5,TRBJ1-3,NA,ASSSLGAAGNTIY